This T cell receptor (beta chain) derives from a study of vaccination and CD4 T cells after COVID-19. Turning to the study itself: Sampling occurred at day 14 and days 161 to 241 post-vaccination in a few convalescent patients.

CDR1 and CDR2 from the germline V gene are DFQATT and SNEGSKA (reference sequence). V was clipped by 5 bases and J by 0 bases, with 20 bases between them. The CDR3 runs 17 residues. TCRdb re-called the PCR reads through MiXCR, storing one row per CDR3 protein. The table lists 25,000 to 30,000 distinct CDR3 sequences, 45% to 60% of them singletons. Broader study findings: Reactive clonotype counts went from median approximately 20 after infection to 30 to 45 after vaccination, nonsignificantly. With convalescent patients, a median approximately 90% of reactive clones emerged solely after vaccination.

This clonotype was counted once. What it binds is not known. Documented time point: late sampling 161 to 241 days after vaccination in a few convalescent patients. This sequence joins TRBV20-1 and TRBJ2-1, with D perhaps given as TRBD1 or TRBD2 (5 bases each). This TCR derives from a human donor who had recovered from COVID-19. Sequences were derived from CD4+ T cells from blood, sampled about 7 months after SARS-CoV-2 vaccination. The CDR3 reads CSAGRDGRLVSYNEQFF. The DNA for the CDR3 is TGCAGTGCTGGCCGGGACGGCCGACTTGTCTCCTACAATGAGCAGTTCTTC.